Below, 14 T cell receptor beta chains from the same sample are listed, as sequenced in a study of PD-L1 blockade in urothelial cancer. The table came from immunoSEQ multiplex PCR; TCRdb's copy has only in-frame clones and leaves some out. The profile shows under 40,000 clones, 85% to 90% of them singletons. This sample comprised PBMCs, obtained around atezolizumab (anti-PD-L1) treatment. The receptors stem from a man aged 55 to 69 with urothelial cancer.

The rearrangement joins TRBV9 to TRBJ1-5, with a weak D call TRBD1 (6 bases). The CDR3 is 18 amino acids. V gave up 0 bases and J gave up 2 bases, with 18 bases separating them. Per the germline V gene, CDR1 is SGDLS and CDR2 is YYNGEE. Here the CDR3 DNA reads TGTGCCAGCAGCGTAGAGGAGACGAAGGCAGGGGGCAATCAGCCCCAGCATTTT. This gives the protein CASSVEETKAGGNQPQHF.

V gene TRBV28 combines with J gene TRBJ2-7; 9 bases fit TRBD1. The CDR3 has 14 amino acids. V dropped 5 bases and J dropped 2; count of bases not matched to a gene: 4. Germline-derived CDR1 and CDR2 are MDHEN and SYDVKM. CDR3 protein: CASSPGTGPYEQYF. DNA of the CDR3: TGTGCCAGCAGTCCCGGGACAGGGCCCTACGAGCAGTACTTC.

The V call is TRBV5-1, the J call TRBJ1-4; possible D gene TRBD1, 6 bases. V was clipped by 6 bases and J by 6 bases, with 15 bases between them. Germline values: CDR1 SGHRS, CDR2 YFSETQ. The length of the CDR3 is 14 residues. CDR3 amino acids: CASKGEPRDEKLFF. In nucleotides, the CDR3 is TGCGCCAGCAAGGGGGAACCTAGGGATGAAAAACTGTTTTTT.

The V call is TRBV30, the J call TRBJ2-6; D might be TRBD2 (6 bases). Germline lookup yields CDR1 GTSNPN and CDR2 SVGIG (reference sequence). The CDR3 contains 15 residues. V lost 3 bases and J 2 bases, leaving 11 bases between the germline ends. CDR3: CAWRIGGTGANVLTF. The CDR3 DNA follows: TGTGCCTGGAGGATTGGGGGGACTGGGGCCAACGTCCTGACTTTC. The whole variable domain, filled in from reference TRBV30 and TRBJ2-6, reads SQTIHQWPATLVQPVGSPLSLECTVEGTSNPNLYWYRQAAGRGLQLLFYSVGIGQISSEVPQNLSASRPQDRQFILSSKKLLLSDSGFYLCAWRIGGTGANVLTFGAGSRLTVL.

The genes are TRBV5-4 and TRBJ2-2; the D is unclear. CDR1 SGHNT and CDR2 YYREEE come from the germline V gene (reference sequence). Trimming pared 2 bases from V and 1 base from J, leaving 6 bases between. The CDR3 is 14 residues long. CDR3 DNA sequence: TGTGCCAGCAGCTTCGAGTGGAACACCGGGGAGCTGTTTTTT. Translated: CASSFEWNTGELFF.

The CDR3 sequence is CASSEVAGGSYEQYF. In nucleotides, the CDR3 is TGCGCCAGCAGTGAGGTAGCGGGAGGGTCCTACGAGCAGTACTTC. This rearrangement joins TRBV10-1 to TRBJ2-7; TRBD2 aligns across 11 bases. Germline values: CDR1 WNHNN, CDR2 SYGVQD (reference sequence). The V gene end was trimmed by 2 bases and the J gene end by 1 base; junction bases not matched to a gene: 1. CDR3 length: 15 amino acids.

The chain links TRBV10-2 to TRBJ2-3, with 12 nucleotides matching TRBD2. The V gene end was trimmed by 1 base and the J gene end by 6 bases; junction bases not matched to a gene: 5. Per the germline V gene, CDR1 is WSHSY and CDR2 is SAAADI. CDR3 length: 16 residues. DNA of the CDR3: TGCGCCAGCAGTGAGTTGGCCCTAGCGGGGGGGGATACGCAGTATTTT. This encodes CASSELALAGGDTQYF.

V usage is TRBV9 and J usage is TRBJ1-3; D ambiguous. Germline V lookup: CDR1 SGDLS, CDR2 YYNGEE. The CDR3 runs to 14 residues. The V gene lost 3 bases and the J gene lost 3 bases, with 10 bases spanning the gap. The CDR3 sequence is CASSDRGNGNTIYF. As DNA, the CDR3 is TGTGCCAGCAGCGACCGGGGAAATGGAAACACCATATATTTT.

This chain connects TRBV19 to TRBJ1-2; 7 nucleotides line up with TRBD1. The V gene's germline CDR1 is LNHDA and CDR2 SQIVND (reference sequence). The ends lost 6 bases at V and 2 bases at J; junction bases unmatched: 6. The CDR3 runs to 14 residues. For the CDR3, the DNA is TGTGCCAGTAGATCCCGGGACAGAAACTATGGCTACACCTTC. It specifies CASRSRDRNYGYTF.

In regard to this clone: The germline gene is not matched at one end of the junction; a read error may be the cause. Here the CDR3 DNA reads TGTGCCAGCAGTACCCAAACAAACGAGCAGTACTTC. Residues: CASSTQTNEQYF. The chain employs TRBV19 and TRBJ2-7; D is uncertain. This CDR3 is built from 12 residues. Germline V gene lookup returns CDR1 LNHDA and CDR2 SQIVND (reference sequence).

This CDR3 reads CASSRGDSSYEQYF. CDR3 DNA: TGTGCCAGCAGCCGCGGGGACAGCTCCTACGAGCAGTACTTC. This chain links TRBV5-5 with TRBJ2-7; TRBD1 might be the D (7 bases). The CDR3 has 14 residues. The V gene's germline CDR1 is SGHKS and CDR2 YYEKEE (reference sequence). V shed 4 bases and J shed 0 bases, with 11 bases lying between them.

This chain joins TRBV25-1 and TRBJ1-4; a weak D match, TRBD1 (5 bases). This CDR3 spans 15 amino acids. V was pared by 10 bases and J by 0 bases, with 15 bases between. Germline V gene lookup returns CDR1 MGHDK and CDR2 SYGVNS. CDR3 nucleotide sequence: TGTGCCACTATGGCAGTAGGGGCAACTAATGAAAAACTGTTTTTT. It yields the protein CATMAVGATNEKLFF.

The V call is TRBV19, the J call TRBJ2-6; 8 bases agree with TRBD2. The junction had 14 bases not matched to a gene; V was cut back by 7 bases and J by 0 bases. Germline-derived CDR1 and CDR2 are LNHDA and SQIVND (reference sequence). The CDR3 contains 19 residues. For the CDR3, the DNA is TGTGCCAGTACCCCGGGACTAGTCGGGACAAGCTCTGGGGCCAACGTCCTGACTTTC. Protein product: CASTPGLVGTSSGANVLTF.

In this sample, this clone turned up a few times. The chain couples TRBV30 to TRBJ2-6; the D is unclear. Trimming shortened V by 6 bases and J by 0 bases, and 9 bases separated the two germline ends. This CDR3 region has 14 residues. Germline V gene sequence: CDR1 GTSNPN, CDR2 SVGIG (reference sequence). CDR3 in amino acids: CACPLRSGANVLTF. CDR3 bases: TGTGCCTGCCCCCTGCGCTCTGGGGCCAACGTCCTGACTTTC.